The 29 T cell receptor beta chains below come from one sample, sequenced in a study of blood T cell repertoires in COVID-19. Data came from immunoSEQ multiplex PCR; TCRdb stores just in-frame clones and leaves some out. This table holds under 150,000 clones, roughly 79% found once. What was sequenced was PBMCs or T cells enriched from blood (not recorded which). These receptors originate from a woman between 50 and 59 years old who had recovered from COVID-19.

The chain joins TRBV12-5 to TRBJ1-6; TRBD1 matches at 8 bases. The length of the CDR3 is 15 residues. Germline values: CDR1 LGHNT, CDR2 FRNRAP. V dropped 5 bases and J dropped 9; count of bases not matched to a gene: 9. The CDR3 loop reads CASGTGQGGSSPLHF. The CDR3 region has the DNA TGTGCTAGTGGTACCGGACAGGGTGGAAGTTCACCCCTCCACTTT.

The rearrangement links TRBV4-1 to TRBJ1-4; D possibly corresponds to TRBD1 (5 bases). The V gene lost 0 bases and the J gene lost 0 bases, with 8 bases spanning the gap. CDR1 is MGHRA, CDR2 YSYEKL, per germline. This CDR3 has 16 amino acids. CDR3 region: CASSQDLGATNEKLFF. The CDR3 bases are TGCGCCAGCAGCCAAGATCTAGGGGCAACTAATGAAAAACTGTTTTTT.

This clone was seen more than once but under ten times. The DNA for the CDR3 is TGCAGTGCTAGTAGGGGAAAGGCGGGGGGGCGTCTCACGCAGTATTTT. Translated, it gives CSASRGKAGGRLTQYF. This sequence joins TRBV20-1 and TRBJ2-3, with 9 bases matching TRBD2. The germline V gene encodes CDR1 DFQATT and CDR2 SNEGSKA (reference sequence). This CDR3 spans 16 amino acids. With 3 bases clipped from V and 9 bases from J, the junction kept 16 bases outside the gene matches.

The gene calls are TRBV27 and TRBJ2-5; tentatively, D is TRBD1 (6 bases). Trimming took 6 bases from V and 3 from J, leaving 17 bases between them. Germline V gives CDR1 MNHEY, CDR2 SMNVEV (reference sequence). CDR3 size: 15 residues. The CDR3 spells CASRFLRDTEETQYF. The CDR3 region has the DNA TGTGCCAGCAGATTCCTCCGGGACACAGAAGAGACCCAGTACTTC.

This clone has just a few counts. This sequence joins TRBV3-1 (or the pseudogene TRBV3-2) and TRBJ2-1; the D is unclear. Trimming removed 0 bases from V and 3 bases from J, with 3 bases in between. The length of the CDR3 is 13 residues. Per the germline V gene, CDR1 is LGHDT and CDR2 is YNNKEL (reference sequence). The CDR3 loop reads CASSQDYYNEQFF. In DNA form, the CDR3 reads TGTGCCAGCAGCCAAGATTACTACAATGAGCAGTTCTTC.

This rearrangement joins TRBV7-8 to TRBJ2-7, with 10 bases identical to TRBD1. V dropped 2 bases and J dropped 6; count of bases not matched to a gene: 4. This CDR3 region has 14 residues. Germline V gene lookup returns CDR1 SGHVS and CDR2 FQNEAQ. CDR3 sequence (DNA): TGTGCCAGCAGCTTATGGGACAGGGGCGGCGAGCAGTACTTC. It encodes CASSLWDRGGEQYF.

J is TRBJ1-1 and V is TRBV25-1, with D uncertain. The CDR3 length is 13 residues. Between the trimmed V and J ends, which lost 3 bases and 6 bases, there was a span of 11 bases. Germline CDR1 is MGHDK and CDR2 is SYGVNS. This chain's CDR3 is CASSDWEKAEAFF. DNA for the CDR3: TGTGCCAGCAGTGACTGGGAGAAGGCTGAAGCTTTCTTT.

The chain combines TRBV7-9 with TRBJ1-2; 7 nucleotides agree with TRBD1. With 2 bases clipped from V and 5 bases from J, the junction kept 11 bases outside the gene matches. CDR1 and CDR2 (germline): SEHNR, FQNEAQ (reference sequence). The CDR3 loop spans 16 amino acids. The DNA for the CDR3 is TGTGCCAGCAGCTTAAGGAAGGGGGCGCTTAATTATGGCTACACCTTC. Protein sequence: CASSLRKGALNYGYTF.

The rearrangement joins TRBV6-5 to TRBJ1-1; no clear D gene. V was pared by 5 bases and J by 1 base, with 8 bases between. CDR1 is MNHEY, CDR2 SVGAGI, per germline. The CDR3 has 13 amino acids. The CDR3 DNA reads as TGTGCCAGCAGTAAACAGAGGAACACTGAAGCTTTCTTT. It specifies CASSKQRNTEAFF.

The V call is TRBV6-5, the J call TRBJ1-5; the D gene is possibly TRBD1 (6 bases). The V gene lost 2 bases and the J gene lost 7 bases, with 12 bases spanning the gap. This CDR3 contains 14 residues. The germline V gene has CDR1 MNHEY and CDR2 SVGAGI. Written as DNA, the CDR3 is TGTGCCAGCAGTTACCTGGGGGCCGGGCAGCCCCAGCATTTT. Translated: CASSYLGAGQPQHF.

This clone occurred once. The genes are TRBV7-8 and TRBJ2-5, with TRBD1 as a possible D gene (5 bases). CDR1 is SGHVS, CDR2 FQNEAQ, per germline. Trimming removed 2 bases from V and 1 base from J, with 17 bases in between. The CDR3 is made up of 17 amino acids. CDR3 loop: CASSLFRKGRFQETQYF. CDR3 bases: TGTGCCAGCAGCTTATTTAGAAAGGGGCGCTTCCAAGAGACCCAGTACTTC.

The rearrangement joins TRBV28 to TRBJ1-4; D possibly corresponds to TRBD1 (5 bases). Between the trimmed V and J ends, which lost 8 bases and 7 bases, there was a span of 20 bases. The CDR3 has 15 amino acids. Germline CDR1 MDHEN, CDR2 SYDVKM. The CDR3 DNA reads as TGTGCCAGCGACAGCGGGGGGGGTCCTTTTGAAAAACTGTTTTTT. Residues: CASDSGGGPFEKLFF.

This sequence joins TRBV7-2 and TRBJ2-1; perhaps TRBD1 as D (6 bases). With 3 bases removed from V and 0 bases from J, the gap between germline ends came to 9 bases. The CDR3 runs to 15 residues. CDR1 is SGHTA, CDR2 FQGNSA, per germline. The CDR3 DNA follows: TGTGCCAGCAGCTTGTGGGGGCCCTCCTACAATGAGCAGTTCTTC. This gives the protein CASSLWGPSYNEQFF.

This clone has more than one count but fewer than ten. This chain uses TRBV18 with TRBJ1-1; D not resolved. The CDR3 consists of 14 residues. Trimming cost V 0 bases and J 1 base, with 6 bases left between them. CDR1 is KGHSH and CDR2 is LQKENI in the germline V gene. The CDR3 loop is CASSPPPGNTEAFF. The CDR3 coding sequence is TGTGCCAGCTCACCACCGCCAGGGAACACTGAAGCTTTCTTT.

This chain connects TRBV29-1 to TRBJ1-1, with 8 bases fitting TRBD1. The CDR3 covers 13 residues. The germline gives CDR1 SQVTM, CDR2 ANQGSEA. V was clipped by 7 bases and J by 0 bases; unmatched bases: 4. The DNA of the CDR3 is TGCAGCGCTGGGACAGGCGTGAACACTGAAGCTTTCTTT. Residues: CSAGTGVNTEAFF.

The chain couples TRBV25-1 to TRBJ2-5; the match to TRBD2 covers 9 bases. Per the germline V gene, CDR1 is MGHDK and CDR2 is SYGVNS. The CDR3 is made up of 16 amino acids. The junction had 13 bases not matched to a gene; V was cut back by 6 bases and J by 5 bases. For the CDR3, the DNA is TGTGCCAGCAGGGCCGTGGGGCGGGGGGGCATGGAGACCCAGTACTTC. Amino acids: CASRAVGRGGMETQYF.

The V call is TRBV6-5, the J call TRBJ1-2; D call uncertain. From germline, CDR1 is MNHEY and CDR2 SVGAGI. With 1 base removed from V and 4 bases from J, the gap between germline ends came to 10 bases. The CDR3 runs 14 residues. DNA of the CDR3: TGTGCCAGCAGTTACTATGGCGGCCCCTATGGCTACACCTTC. As protein: CASSYYGGPYGYTF.

This chain joins TRBV12-5 and TRBJ2-1; the D gene is possibly TRBD1 (5 bases). Germline V gene data show CDR1 as LGHNT and CDR2 as FRNRAP. The CDR3 runs 15 residues. The V and J ends lost 6 bases and 2 bases respectively, with 14 bases between them. The CDR3 here is CASGSLRAAYNEQFF. In DNA, the CDR3 is TGTGCTAGTGGCTCCCTCAGGGCCGCCTACAATGAGCAGTTCTTC.

V gene TRBV2 combines with J gene TRBJ2-7; 11 bases match TRBD1. The V segment lost 6 bases and the J segment 7 bases; nucleotides outside the gene matches: 8. Germline V gene sequence: CDR1 SNHLY, CDR2 FYNNEI. CDR3 size: 14 residues. As DNA, the CDR3 is TGTGCCAGCAGCTCCGGGACAGGGGGTCGGGAGCAGTACTTC. Protein sequence: CASSSGTGGREQYF. Filled out from reference TRBV2 and TRBJ2-7, the complete variable domain reads EPEVTQTPSHQVTQMGQEVILRCVPISNHLYFYWYRQILGQKVEFLVSFYNNEISEKSEIFDDQFSVERPDGSNFTLKIRSTKLEDSAMYFCASSSGTGGREQYFGPGTRLTVT.

The chain has TRBV28 and TRBJ2-1, with TRBD2 identical over 9 bases. Germline CDR1 is MDHEN and CDR2 is SYDVKM. With V trimmed by 2 bases and J by 4 bases, 6 bases remained unmatched. This CDR3 contains 16 residues. The CDR3 coding sequence is TGTGCCAGCAGTTTAACGGCGGGAGGGGATTACAATGAGCAGTTCTTC. It codes for CASSLTAGGDYNEQFF. Supplemented by reference TRBV28 and TRBJ2-1, the full variable domain reads DVKVTQSSRYLVKRTGEKVFLECVQDMDHENMFWYRQDPGLGLRLIYFSYDVKMKEKGDIPEGYSVSREKKERFSLILESASTNQTSMYLCASSLTAGGDYNEQFFGPGTRLTVL.

V gene TRBV7-2 combines with J gene TRBJ1-2; D is undetermined. CDR3 size: 16 residues. Trimming stripped 3 bases from V and 2 bases from J, with 16 bases between. Germline loops: CDR1 SGHTA, CDR2 FQGNSA. The CDR3 region is CASSFLGGRANYGYTF. In nucleotides, the CDR3 is TGTGCCAGCAGCTTTCTGGGAGGGAGGGCCAACTATGGCTACACCTTC.

J is TRBJ2-5 and V is TRBV19; D remains unclear. V gave up 5 bases and J gave up 1 base, with 14 bases separating them. Looked up from germline, CDR1 is LNHDA and CDR2 is SQIVND (reference sequence). The CDR3 is made up of 15 amino acids. The DNA for the CDR3 is TGTGCCAGTAGTCCCAGCCTAGGCCCCCAAGAGACCCAGTACTTC. This sequence encodes CASSPSLGPQETQYF.

This clone appeared a few times. The chain employs TRBV2 and TRBJ1-1; no clear D. Trimming removed 4 bases from V and 2 bases from J, with 8 bases in between. Germline-derived CDR1 and CDR2 are SNHLY and FYNNEI. This CDR3 is built from 13 residues. CDR3 loop: CASSGAVNTEAFF. The CDR3 DNA follows: TGTGCCAGCAGTGGGGCAGTCAACACTGAAGCTTTCTTT.

The V call is TRBV29-1, the J call TRBJ1-1; D ambiguous. The CDR3 totals 11 residues. Trimming cost V 0 bases and J 7 bases, with 6 bases left between them. Germline lookup yields CDR1 SQVTM and CDR2 ANQGSEA. In DNA, the CDR3 is TGCAGCGTTGAAGAGAGGTTTGAAGCTTTCTTT. This gives the protein CSVEERFEAFF.

J is TRBJ2-7 and V is TRBV3-1 (or the pseudogene TRBV3-2), with 8 bases identical to TRBD2. V was pared by 3 bases and J by 2 bases, with 6 bases of the junction left unmatched. Looked up from germline, CDR1 is LGHDT and CDR2 is YNNKEL (reference sequence). CDR3 length: 15 amino acids. The CDR3 DNA reads as TGTGCCAGCAGCCACCCTAGCGGGCGCGCCTACGAGCAGTACTTC. This encodes CASSHPSGRAYEQYF.

The chain links TRBV11-3 to TRBJ2-2; D might be TRBD1 (5 bases). The CDR3 has 15 residues. Trimming left V 1 base short and J 1 base short, with 7 bases between. Germline lookup yields CDR1 SGHNT and CDR2 YENEEA. The CDR3 bases are TGTGCCAGCAGCTTAGGCCAGGGGAACACCGGGGAGCTGTTTTTT. It encodes CASSLGQGNTGELFF.

The rearrangement joins TRBV30 to TRBJ1-2; 8 bases agree with TRBD1. The CDR3 runs 13 residues. CDR1 is GTSNPN and CDR2 is SVGIG in the germline V gene (reference sequence). After removal of 4 bases from V and 7 bases from J, the junction contained 8 bases not matched to a gene. The CDR3 bases are TGTGCCTGGAACCCAAACAGGGGGGTTGGCTACACCTTC. It specifies CAWNPNRGVGYTF.

The chain carries TRBV2 and TRBJ2-1; 13 nucleotides match TRBD2. Germline trimming cut 2 bases from V and 8 bases from J; bases unmatched to any gene: 9. The CDR3 totals 17 residues. The V gene's germline CDR1 is SNHLY and CDR2 FYNNEI. The DNA of the CDR3 is TGTGCCAGCAGTGAACTTGGACTAGCGGGAGTGAGTGATGAGCAGTTCTTC. Protein product: CASSELGLAGVSDEQFF.

The V call is TRBV6-5, the J call TRBJ2-7; tentatively, D is TRBD2 (6 bases). The germline gives CDR1 MNHEY, CDR2 SVGAGI. V lost 8 bases and J lost 1, with 12 bases in between. The CDR3 has 13 residues. In DNA form, the CDR3 reads TGTGCCAGCTCGGGGGTCCCTTCCTACGAGCAGTACTTC. Translation gives CASSGVPSYEQYF.